Following are 17 T cell receptor beta chains from one sample sequenced in a study of T-cell memory formation after mild COVID-19. TCRdb re-analysed the 5' RACE reads in MiXCR, keeping a single row per CDR3 protein. The sample contains 140,000 to 150,000 distinct CDR3 sequences, over 15% of which appear only once. The specimen sequenced was PBMCs or a T cell subset sorted from them (not recorded which). The source of these receptors is an adult woman who had mild COVID-19 (a few samples of this study predate the infection). Cell type and time point are not known.

The sample holds a few counts of this clonotype. CDR3 coding DNA: TGTGCCAGCAGCTTAGCGCGTAGCGGGGGTATCCTTGAGCAGTTCTTC. Translating it yields CASSLARSGGILEQFF. The J gene is TRBJ2-1, the V gene TRBV11-1, with TRBD2 matching 9 bases. The CDR3 runs 16 residues. The germline gives CDR1 SGHAT, CDR2 FQDESV (reference sequence). V lost 0 bases and J lost 9; bases outside the gene matches: 9.

In its sample, this clonotype was seen a few times. The V gene is TRBV20-1, the J gene TRBJ2-3; 8 positions agree with TRBD1. Germline V lookup: CDR1 DFQATT, CDR2 SNEGSKA (reference sequence). Trimming removed 0 bases from V and 5 bases from J; junction bases left unmatched: 10. CDR3 length: 16 amino acids. The CDR3: CSARDPGRGPVDTQYF. In DNA form, the CDR3 reads TGCAGTGCTAGAGATCCGGGCAGGGGGCCGGTAGATACGCAGTATTTT.

This chain connects TRBV5-1 to TRBJ1-2; 8 positions match TRBD1. This CDR3 region has 12 residues. Trimming took 4 bases from V and 4 from J; bases not matched to a gene: 0. Germline lookup yields CDR1 SGHRS and CDR2 YFSETQ. DNA of the CDR3: TGCGCCAGCAGCGGACAGGGCTATGGCTACACCTTC. This sequence encodes CASSGQGYGYTF.

V usage is TRBV7-3 and J usage is TRBJ2-1; 9 bases fit TRBD2. V lost 0 bases, J lost 6 bases, and 3 bases stayed unmatched. The CDR3 extends over 15 amino acids. The V gene's germline CDR1 is SGHTA and CDR2 FQGTGA. CDR3 in DNA: TGTGCCAGCAGCTTAACTCTAGCGGGACCCAATGAGCAGTTCTTC. The encoded protein is CASSLTLAGPNEQFF. The full variable domain, with the rest looked up from reference TRBV7-3 and TRBJ2-1, is GAGVSQTPSNKVTEKGKYVELRCDPISGHTALYWYRQSLGQGPEFLIYFQGTGAADDSGLPNDRFFAVRPEGSVSTLKIQRTERGDSAVYLCASSLTLAGPNEQFFGPGTRLTVL.

The rearrangement joins TRBV29-1 to TRBJ2-7; TRBD2 might be the D (6 bases). V gave up 4 bases and J gave up 7 bases, with 17 bases separating them. Per germline, CDR1 SQVTM and CDR2 ANQGSEA. The CDR3 has 13 amino acids. This chain's CDR3 is CSVVQKVGGEQYF. CDR3 sequence (DNA): TGCAGCGTTGTCCAGAAAGTCGGGGGTGAGCAGTACTTC.

Only a few counts were recorded for this clonotype. The J gene is TRBJ2-7, the V gene TRBV7-2, with 8 positions matching TRBD2. The germline V gene has CDR1 SGHTA and CDR2 FQGNSA. The CDR3 consists of 15 residues. With V trimmed by 1 base and J by 3 bases, 5 bases remained unmatched. CDR3 sequence: CASSLEGLGLYEQYF. The CDR3 DNA reads as TGTGCCAGCAGCTTAGAGGGACTAGGACTCTACGAGCAGTACTTC.

This clonotype was recorded at least ten times. J is TRBJ2-2 and V is TRBV11-2; 9 bases fit TRBD2. This CDR3 is 18 amino acids long. CDR1 is SGHAT and CDR2 is FQNNGV in the germline V gene. V was clipped by 1 base and J by 7 bases; unmatched bases: 13. For the CDR3, the DNA is TGTGCCAGCAGCTTAGCAGTCGCGGGAGGGCCCAATGACGGGGAGCTGTTTTTT. This encodes CASSLAVAGGPNDGELFF. Complete variable domain (other parts from reference TRBV11-2 and TRBJ2-2): EAGVAQSPRYKIIEKRQSVAFWCNPISGHATLYWYQQILGQGPKLLIQFQNNGVVDDSQLPKDRFSAERLKGVDSTLKIQPAKLEDSAVYLCASSLAVAGGPNDGELFFGEGSRLTVL.

The V and J genes are TRBV6-4 and TRBJ2-2; maybe TRBD2 (6 bases). The CDR3 extends over 15 amino acids. Germline V gene lookup returns CDR1 MRHNA and CDR2 SNTAGT. With 10 bases removed from V and 3 bases from J, the gap between germline ends came to 18 bases. The CDR3: CATKSRGVYTGELFF. The CDR3 coding sequence is TGTGCCACCAAGAGCCGCGGGGTTTACACCGGGGAGCTGTTTTTT.

This clonotype turned up a few times. This chain joins TRBV15 and TRBJ2-1; 7 nucleotides agree with TRBD2. The length of the CDR3 is 14 residues. Germline values: CDR1 LNHNV, CDR2 YYDKDF (reference sequence). V lost 8 bases and J lost 5; bases outside the gene matches: 9. The CDR3 region has the DNA TGTGCCACCGCGTCGGTGGGGGGGAACAATGAGCAGTTCTTC. As protein: CATASVGGNNEQFF.

V and J are TRBV18 and TRBJ1-2, with D unresolved. Germline-derived CDR1 and CDR2 are KGHSH and LQKENI. Trimming left V 0 bases short and J 7 bases short, with 12 bases between. The CDR3 has 14 residues. Here the CDR3 reads CASSPPGLVGGYTF. CDR3 DNA sequence: TGTGCCAGCTCACCACCAGGGTTGGTTGGTGGCTACACCTTC.

Only a few counts were recorded for this clonotype. The chain links TRBV5-1 to TRBJ2-5; 9 bases align to TRBD1. CDR1 and CDR2 from the germline V gene are SGHRS and YFSETQ. This CDR3 is built from 14 residues. Germline trimming cut 4 bases from V and 7 bases from J; bases unmatched to any gene: 8. The CDR3: CASSQDRGLSTQYF. DNA for the CDR3: TGCGCCAGCAGCCAGGACAGGGGCTTGTCGACCCAGTACTTC.

This clonotype was detected only a few times. The V call is TRBV3-1, the J call TRBJ2-5; 10 nucleotides align to TRBD1. Germline lookup yields CDR1 LGHDT and CDR2 YNNKEL (reference sequence). The V gene end was trimmed by 6 bases and the J gene end by 5 bases; junction bases not matched to a gene: 9. This CDR3 comprises 15 residues. The DNA of the CDR3 is TGTGCCAGCAGACACAGACAGGGGGCGAAGGAGACCCAGTACTTC. Protein product: CASRHRQGAKETQYF.

V and J are TRBV5-1 and TRBJ1-5, with D unclear. This CDR3 comprises 18 residues. Trimming left V 4 bases short and J 5 bases short, with 25 bases between. CDR1 and CDR2 (germline): SGHRS, YFSETQ. CDR3 sequence (DNA): TGCGCCAGCAGCCCCCCCCGGTGGGTTGCTACGTTCCATCAGCCCCAGCATTTT. It encodes CASSPPRWVATFHQPQHF.

This clonotype was counted only a few times. This chain connects TRBV7-6 to TRBJ2-3; TRBD1 is a possible D gene (7 bases). The V and J ends lost 1 base and 5 bases respectively, with 16 bases between them. The CDR3 runs to 16 residues. The germline gives CDR1 SGHVS, CDR2 FNYEAQ. CDR3 amino acids: CASSLGSSRGVDTQYF. CDR3 nucleotides: TGTGCCAGCAGCTTAGGCTCCTCCAGGGGGGTAGATACGCAGTATTTT.

This clonotype was detected only a few times. This may arise from a read error, as a much more abundant clone is one base away. This chain connects TRBV6-2 or TRBV6-3 to TRBJ2-7, with 7 bases identical to TRBD1. J was trimmed by 4 bases and V by 7 bases; bases with no gene match: 7. Germline CDR1 and CDR2: MNHEY and SVGEGT. The CDR3 sequence is 13 residues long. The CDR3 is CASTTDRRYEQYF. The CDR3 nucleotides are TGTGCCAGCACGACGGACAGGCGGTACGAGCAGTACTTC.

This clonotype was detected only a few times. The chain uses TRBV3-1 and TRBJ1-2; D remains ambiguous. Germline lookup yields CDR1 LGHDT and CDR2 YNNKEL (reference sequence). Trimming took off 4 bases at V and 4 bases at J, with 7 bases between the two ends. The CDR3 sequence is 12 residues long. The CDR3 here is CASSRALYGYTF. CDR3 nucleotides: TGTGCCAGCAGCCGGGCCCTCTATGGCTACACCTTC.

The J gene is TRBJ2-2, the V gene TRBV20-1, with 8 bases that match TRBD1. Germline trimming cut 0 bases from V and 2 bases from J; bases unmatched to any gene: 8. In germline, CDR1 is DFQATT, CDR2 SNEGSKA (reference sequence). The CDR3 has 17 amino acids. The CDR3 DNA follows: TGCAGTGCTAGAGATAGGGACAGGCTCCTCAACACCGGGGAGCTGTTTTTT. Its protein product is CSARDRDRLLNTGELFF.